The 2 T cell receptor beta chains given below trace back to one sample, sequenced in a study of tumor-infiltrating lymphocytes in oesophageal squamous cell carcinoma. TCRdb ran MiXCR on the PCR reads and lists one entry per CDR3 protein. The repertoire includes 15,000 to 20,000 distinct CDR3 sequences, about 46% of them detected once, and 20% to 30% sits in the top ten. Sequencing input: esophageal tumor tissue. These receptors were collected from a male donor with esophageal squamous cell carcinoma.

The chain carries TRBV7-2 and TRBJ2-3, with D unclear. The V gene's germline CDR1 is SGHTA and CDR2 FQGNSA. The CDR3 spans 13 residues. Trimming took 4 bases from V and 3 from J, leaving 8 bases between them. CDR3: CASSWDVTDTQYF. DNA of the CDR3: TGTGCCAGCAGCTGGGATGTGACAGATACGCAGTATTTT.

This clonotype came up a few times. V usage is TRBV7-2 and J usage is TRBJ2-3; the D is unclear. Germline values: CDR1 SGHTA, CDR2 FQGNSA. The CDR3 spans 13 residues. Trimming removed 3 bases from V and 1 base from J, with 5 bases in between. CDR3 amino acids: CASSLDRTDTQYF. As DNA, the CDR3 is TGTGCCAGCAGCTTGGACCGCACAGATACGCAGTATTTT.